A selection of T cell receptor beta chains follows, all from one sample in a study of blood T cell repertoires in COVID-19. This table comes from immunoSEQ multiplex PCR, and its TCRdb copy is limited to in-frame clones, with some not included. Of just over 350,000 clones listed, about 88% are singletons. Material for sequencing was peripheral blood. The receptor source for this set is a woman aged 55-70 years with COVID-19, enrolled during active disease. CDR3s include the opening cysteine and the closing phenylalanine or tryptophan. D genes are given only for firm matches. Where a row states a size, it is once, few, many or the class of an expanded clone; other rows omit it.

size: -
D: -
J: TRBJ1-6
V: TRBV5-1
CDR3: CASSLVGAPERSPLHF
DNA: TGCGCCAGCAGCTTGGTAGGGGCCCCGGAGAGGTCACCCCTCCACTTT

size: -
D: -
J: TRBJ1-4
V: TRBV10-3
CDR3: CAIRRQEREKLFF
DNA: TGTGCCATCAGGAGACAGGAAAGGGAAAAACTGTTTTTT

size: -
D: -
J: TRBJ1-1
V: TRBV18
CDR3: CASSPQGQNTEAFF
DNA: TGTGCCAGCTCACCCCAGGGGCAGAACACTGAAGCTTTCTTT

size: -
D: TRBD1
J: TRBJ2-7
V: TRBV5-1
CDR3: CASSLAIGGASYEQYF
DNA: TGCGCCAGCAGCTTGGCCATAGGGGGCGCTTCCTACGAGCAGTACTTC

size: -
D: -
J: TRBJ1-5
V: TRBV18
CDR3: CASSPDYIGQPQHF
DNA: TGTGCCAGCTCACCCGACTATATAGGGCAGCCCCAGCATTTT

size: few
D: TRBD2
J: TRBJ2-2
V: TRBV7-9
CDR3: CASRGAGANTGELFF
DNA: TGTGCCAGCCGGGGAGCGGGGGCGAACACCGGGGAGCTGTTTTTT

size: -
D: -
J: TRBJ2-7
V: TRBV7-9
CDR3: CASSLIGQGSYEQYF
DNA: TGTGCCAGCAGCTTAATAGGGCAGGGATCCTACGAGCAGTACTTC

size: -
D: TRBD2
J: TRBJ2-5
V: TRBV5-8
CDR3: CASSRGLEMSETQYF
DNA: TGTGCCAGCAGCCGGGGACTAGAGATGTCGGAGACCCAGTACTTC

size: -
D: TRBD1
J: TRBJ1-2
V: TRBV7-9
CDR3: CASSALQGSYGYTF
DNA: TGTGCCAGCAGCGCCTTACAGGGGAGCTATGGCTACACCTTC

size: -
D: -
J: TRBJ2-7
V: TRBV6-6
CDR3: CASSYSTEYEQYF
DNA: TGTGCCAGCAGTTACTCCACGGAGTACGAGCAGTACTTC

size: once
D: TRBD2
J: TRBJ2-7
V: TRBV5-1
CDR3: CASSLGSLAGGQYEQYF
DNA: TGCGCCAGCAGCTTGGGATCACTAGCGGGGGGCCAGTACGAGCAGTACTTC

size: few
D: -
J: TRBJ1-1
V: TRBV5-5
CDR3: CASSLPLNTEAFF
DNA: TGTGCCAGCAGCTTGCCATTGAACACTGAAGCTTTCTTT

size: -
D: -
J: TRBJ1-2
V: TRBV5-4
CDR3: CASYLGGSEYGYTF
DNA: TGTGCCAGCTACTTGGGGGGCAGTGAGTATGGCTACACCTTC

size: -
D: -
J: TRBJ1-2
V: TRBV19
CDR3: CASSIVSTLPSYGYTF
DNA: TGTGCCAGTAGTATAGTATCCACCCTACCTTCCTATGGCTACACCTTC

size: -
D: -
J: TRBJ2-7
V: TRBV15
CDR3: CATSRDRVSYEQYF
DNA: TGTGCCACCAGCAGAGATCGGGTTTCCTACGAGCAGTACTTC

size: -
D: TRBD1
J: TRBJ1-2
V: TRBV5-6
CDR3: CASTGQGLGGYTF
DNA: TGTGCCAGCACCGGACAGGGGTTGGGTGGCTACACCTTC

size: -
D: -
J: TRBJ2-1
V: TRBV15
CDR3: CATSRSAGSDNEQFF
DNA: TGTGCCACCAGCAGATCTGCAGGATCTGACAATGAGCAGTTCTTC